The rows below give T cell receptor beta chains drawn from one sample of a study of T cell changes during pregnancy in multiple sclerosis. Generated by immunoSEQ multiplex PCR, the TCRdb table keeps only in-frame clones and is missing some. The sample includes about 96,000 clones, roughly 92% of them seen just once. Sequenced material: peripheral blood, taken in the first trimester of pregnancy. These receptors all come from a female donor with multiple sclerosis, enrolled in a pregnancy study. Each CDR3 is given with its conserved first and last residue. Fields, in order: J gene, V gene, CDR3 protein.

>TRBJ2-1|TRBV30
CAWSVKAGVPSYNEQFF
>TRBJ2-7|TRBV4-3
CASSQDGQGTDEQYF
>TRBJ2-5|TRBV7-2
CASSPDGGYQETQYF
>TRBJ2-1|TRBV7-2
CASSPFGQGAGHEQFF
>TRBJ1-1|TRBV27
CASRRDRDRYTEAFF
>TRBJ2-7|TRBV5-8
CASSLGLAGAYEQYF
>TRBJ2-1|TRBV29-1
CSVERTSGTYNEQFF
>TRBJ2-1|TRBV27
CASSSGTSGYYNEQFF
>TRBJ1-4|TRBV12-5
CASGPPNLRDNNEKLFF
>TRBJ2-5|TRBV7-9
CASSFPSEETQYF
>TRBJ2-4|TRBV11-2
CASSSSMRGQRTTNIQYF
>TRBJ1-5|TRBV10-3
CASGTASGNQPQHF
>TRBJ2-7|TRBV5-4
CASSWAGLSYEQYF
>TRBJ2-1|TRBV29-1
CSVEGLAGLSYYNEQFF
>TRBJ2-3|TRBV2
CASLSAAGDTQYF
>TRBJ2-7|TRBV4-3
CASSQDLAGTYEQYF
>TRBJ2-7|TRBV6-5
CASSPTMGGYYEQYF
>TRBJ2-5|TRBV23-1
CASSQLTSGKETQYF
>TRBJ1-1|TRBV6-5
CASSYSDSGTEAFF
>TRBJ2-6|TRBV19
CASSPPGHGANVLTF
>TRBJ2-7|TRBV23-1
CASSQPLAPRYEQYF
>TRBJ2-1|TRBV29-1
CSVAAGLQYNEQFF
>TRBJ2-6|TRBV7-9
CASSSQPGQVGGANVLTF
>TRBJ1-1|TRBV5-6
CASSLTGVIPEAFF
>TRBJ2-5|TRBV29-1
CSVDGTRGSQYF
>TRBJ2-7|TRBV5-6
CASSFWTSVYEQYF
>TRBJ1-2|TRBV5-6
CASSFEQYGYTF
>TRBJ2-1|TRBV11-3
CASSFSSGTHNEQFF
>TRBJ1-5|TRBV6-1
CASSGTGNILSNQPQHF
>TRBJ2-1|TRBV2
CASMVLITQVNEQFF
>TRBJ1-2|TRBV7-9
CASSFDTYGYTF